This TCR beta chain was observed in a study of T cells after posttransplantation cyclophosphamide. General study points: Skin or GI-infiltrating T cells shared few TRB sequences with blood. Recipient CMV seropositivity and CMV reactivation strongly tracked TRB clonality. Donor-recipient repertoire similarity was low at 1-2 months, rising over year one.

The CDR3 runs 14 residues. Germline V gene data show CDR1 as SEHNR and CDR2 as FQNEAQ (reference sequence). Trimming pared 2 bases from V and 2 bases from J, leaving 7 bases between. Sequenced by immunoSEQ multiplex PCR; TCRdb stores in-frame clones only, minus some. The data contain 15,000 to 20,000 clones, 85% of them seen just once; the ten biggest clones take up about 26%. A note on this clone: Antigen unknown.

Methotrexate plus calcineurin inhibitor accompanied controls' myeloablative marrow transplants; sampling was 1 year later. The sequence derives from a female patient between 18 and 35 years old who received an allogeneic stem cell transplant from an unrelated donor, was CMV-positive, and had acute and chronic GVHD. Certain T cells may be donor cells from the graft. The material sequenced was PBMCs, taken after allogeneic stem cell transplant with calcineurin inhibitor and methotrexate. The genes are TRBV7-9 and TRBJ2-1; no clear D gene. The CDR3 here is CASSLIQAYNEQFF. The CDR3 nucleotides are TGTGCCAGCAGCTTAATCCAGGCCTACAATGAGCAGTTCTTC.